This TCR beta chain was observed in a study of cytomegalovirus exposure and HLA in healthy donors. Findings and limits, study-wide: With later analysis, a missense DCLRE1C variant became linked to TCR beta V- and J-gene trimming. Most TCRs appeared rarely, but some public TCRs recurred in many donors.

PCR was performed using 60 Vbeta and 13 Jbeta primers. Using immunoSEQ multiplex PCR, the repertoire was profiled, and TCRdb retains in-frame clones only, with some absent. The sample lists fewer than 200,000 clones, 80% occurring once. This clone has only one observation. Antigen: not known. The CDR3 is made up of 15 amino acids. CDR1 and CDR2 (germline): MNHEY, SVGAGI. Trimming removed 6 bases from V and 10 bases from J, with 22 bases in between. The sequenced sample consisted of PBMCs. This receptor was taken from a man in his thirties or forties in good health and CMV-seronegative. J is TRBJ2-1 and V is TRBV6-5, with a possible D match to TRBD1 (6 bases). The CDR3 is CASSQSGYRDTEQFF. CDR3 in DNA: TGTGCCAGCAGCCAATCGGGATACCGGGACACAGAGCAGTTCTTC.